This TCR beta chain was documented in a study of cytomegalovirus exposure and HLA in healthy donors. The length of the CDR3 is 17 residues. Germline V gene data show CDR1 as SQVTM and CDR2 as ANQGSEA. With V trimmed by 2 bases and J by 5 bases, 7 bases remained unmatched. Findings of the study overall: The authors listed about 170 TCR beta chains as cytomegalovirus-associated.

Repertoires were generated with immunoSEQ multiplex PCR, while TCRdb's copy carries only in-frame clones and drops some. The sample shows some 66,000 clones, around 97% of them seen only once. As to this clone: Its antigen remains unidentified.

The sequence derives from a woman aged 18-35 years in good health and CMV-seropositive. The sample comprised PBMCs. This chain joins TRBV29-1 and TRBJ2-2, with 14 bases fitting TRBD2. In DNA, the CDR3 is TGCAGCGTTGAACCGGGGACTAGCGGGAGAGTGACCGGGGAGCTGTTTTTT. Protein product: CSVEPGTSGRVTGELFF.